This TCR beta chain was obtained from a study of T cells after posttransplantation cyclophosphamide. Clones were read by immunoSEQ multiplex PCR, and TCRdb kept only the in-frame ones, dropping some. Recorded here are approximately 12,000 clones, none singletons. This clone was seen ten or more times. Its target is unknown. General study results and limits: Skin or GI-infiltrating T cells shared few TRB sequences with blood. Later post-transplant blood repertoires were often dominated by donor CD8+ memory clones. Recipient CMV seropositivity and CMV reactivation strongly tracked TRB clonality.

The V end lost 5 bases, the J end lost 9 bases, and 8 bases lay between the germline ends. The CDR3 extends over 11 amino acids. Germline V gene sequence: CDR1 SEHNR, CDR2 FQNEAQ (reference sequence). A marrow graft followed busulfan-fludarabine conditioning, with cyclophosphamide on days +3 and +4. This chain joins TRBV7-9 and TRBJ2-1; weak D call: TRBD2 (6 bases). The clonotype originates from a female patient in her forties or fifties who received an allogeneic stem cell transplant from a related donor, was CMV-positive, and had acute GVHD only. Some T cells may be supplied by the graft donor. This sample comprised PBMCs, obtained after allogeneic stem cell transplant with posttransplant cyclophosphamide. This CDR3 is CASSRGAEQFF. CDR3 nucleotide sequence: TGTGCCAGCAGCCGCGGGGCTGAGCAGTTCTTC. The full variable domain, in which reference TRBV7-9 and TRBJ2-1 provide the parts outside the CDR3, is DTGVSQNPRHKITKRGQNVTFRCDPISEHNRLYWYRQTLGQGPEFLTYFQNEAQLEKSRLLSDRFSAERPKGSFSTLEIQRTEQGDSAMYLCASSRGAEQFFGPGTRLTVL.